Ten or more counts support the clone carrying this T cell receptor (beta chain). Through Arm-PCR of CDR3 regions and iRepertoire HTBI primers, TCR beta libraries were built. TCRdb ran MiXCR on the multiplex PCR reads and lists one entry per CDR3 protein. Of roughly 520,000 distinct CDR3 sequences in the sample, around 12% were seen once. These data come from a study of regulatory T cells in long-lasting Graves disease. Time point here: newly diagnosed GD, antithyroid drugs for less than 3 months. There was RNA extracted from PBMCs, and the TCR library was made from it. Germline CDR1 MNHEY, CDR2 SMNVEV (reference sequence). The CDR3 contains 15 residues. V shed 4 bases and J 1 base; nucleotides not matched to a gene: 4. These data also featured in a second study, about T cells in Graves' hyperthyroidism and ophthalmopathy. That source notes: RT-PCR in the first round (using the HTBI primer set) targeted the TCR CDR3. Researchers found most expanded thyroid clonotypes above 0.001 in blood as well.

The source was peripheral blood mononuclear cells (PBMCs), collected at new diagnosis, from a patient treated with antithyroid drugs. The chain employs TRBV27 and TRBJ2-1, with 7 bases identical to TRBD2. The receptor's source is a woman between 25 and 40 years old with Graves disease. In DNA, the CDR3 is TGTGCCAGCAGTTCACTAGCGCTGTCCTACAATGAGCAGTTCTTC. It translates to CASSSLALSYNEQFF.